Below, 12 T cell receptor beta chains from the same sample are listed, as sequenced in a study of T-cell memory formation after mild COVID-19 (dated by TCRdb to the early 2020s). The library came from 5' RACE. TCRdb shows the sequencer as Illumina NovaSeq 6000. TCRdb reran the public reads through fastp at Q25 and MiXCR, keeping productive beta chains. Duplicate CDR3 protein sequences are folded into a single record with the most common DNA and genes. The sample table contains fewer than 250,000 distinct CDR3 sequences; only one count was recorded for roughly a tenth of them. Approximately 3% of the sample is held by the ten biggest clonotypes. The sample consisted of PBMCs or a T cell subset sorted from them (not recorded which). The receptors stem from a man aged 18 to 29 who had mild COVID-19 (a few samples of this study predate the infection). The sample titles of this study are shuffled in the database, so cell type and time point are left out; the donor was told from shared clones.

This clonotype was seen only a few times. This chain connects TRBV7-3 to TRBJ2-2; TRBD2 matches 7 bases. This CDR3 is 17 amino acids long. The ends lost 4 bases at V and 9 bases at J; junction bases unmatched: 17. Germline V gene sequence: CDR1 SGHTA, CDR2 FQGTGA. CDR3 loop: CASSSYGGSGGRRELFF. CDR3 DNA: TGTGCCAGCAGCTCCTACGGGGGGAGCGGCGGGCGCCGGGAGCTGTTTTTT.

The chain recombines TRBV15 with TRBJ2-1; 13 nucleotides line up with TRBD2. The germline V gene encodes CDR1 LNHNV and CDR2 YYDKDF (reference sequence). Trimming took 0 bases from V and 9 from J; bases not matched to a gene: 8. This CDR3 is 17 amino acids long. CDR3 protein: CATSRDLGTSGVGEQFF. DNA of the CDR3: TGTGCCACCAGCAGAGATCTAGGGACTAGCGGGGTAGGTGAGCAGTTCTTC.

This clonotype was seen only a few times. V usage is TRBV20-1 and J usage is TRBJ1-5; 8 bases agree with TRBD1. Germline V gene lookup returns CDR1 DFQATT and CDR2 SNEGSKA (reference sequence). The CDR3 runs to 16 residues. The V segment lost 4 bases and the J segment 1 base; nucleotides outside the gene matches: 9. CDR3 DNA: TGCAGTGCTACCGTCATGACAGGGGTCAGCAATCAGCCCCAGCATTTT. Amino acid sequence: CSATVMTGVSNQPQHF.

As DNA, the CDR3 is TGTGCCAGCAGTTTTTGGCAGGTTAATGAAAAACTGTTTTTT. Protein product: CASSFWQVNEKLFF. This chain joins TRBV28 and TRBJ1-4; D remains unclear. Between the trimmed V and J ends, which lost 3 bases and 4 bases, there was a span of 9 bases. This CDR3 spans 14 amino acids. Germline V CDR1 and CDR2: MDHEN, SYDVKM. The entire variable domain, with the rest obtained from reference TRBV28 and TRBJ1-4, is as follows: DVKVTQSSRYLVKRTGEKVFLECVQDMDHENMFWYRQDPGLGLRLIYFSYDVKMKEKGDIPEGYSVSREKKERFSLILESASTNQTSMYLCASSFWQVNEKLFFGSGTQLSVL.

This clonotype was recorded a few times. The genes are TRBV20-1 and TRBJ1-6, with D unclear. The CDR3 is made up of 14 amino acids. V was trimmed by 1 base and J by 4 bases, leaving 8 bases between them. The germline V gene has CDR1 DFQATT and CDR2 SNEGSKA (reference sequence). The CDR3 nucleotides are TGCAGTGCTAGAGCCAACCGGTATAATTCACCCCTCCACTTT. Translating it yields CSARANRYNSPLHF.

There are a few counts of this clonotype. The chain joins TRBV18 to TRBJ1-4, with a tentative D call TRBD1 (5 bases). With 5 bases removed from V and 2 bases from J, the gap between germline ends came to 12 bases. The CDR3 has 15 amino acids. Germline lookup yields CDR1 KGHSH and CDR2 LQKENI. CDR3 residues: CASSSQGTTNEKLFF. In nucleotides, the CDR3 is TGTGCCAGCTCATCACAAGGGACGACTAATGAAAAACTGTTTTTT.

This clonotype has more than one count but fewer than ten. The genes are TRBV12-3 or TRBV12-4 and TRBJ2-1; D is tentatively TRBD1 or TRBD2 (5 bases each). V shed 1 base and J shed 5 bases, with 12 bases lying between them. The length of the CDR3 is 15 residues. CDR3 coding DNA: TGTGCCAGCAGTTTAGACAGCGAGGGGAACAATGAGCAGTTCTTC. Amino acids: CASSLDSEGNNEQFF.

This clonotype was seen ten or more times. The rearrangement joins TRBV12-3 or TRBV12-4 to TRBJ2-5; 9 bases align to TRBD2. The CDR3 contains 13 residues. V lost 7 bases, J lost 5 bases, and 5 bases stayed unmatched. CDR3 DNA: TGTGCCAGCAACCGGCTAGCGGGGGAGACCCAGTACTTC. It translates to CASNRLAGETQYF.

This chain connects TRBV5-6 to TRBJ2-2, with D maybe TRBD1 (5 bases). This CDR3 spans 16 amino acids. Germline V gene sequence: CDR1 SGHDT, CDR2 YYEEEE. V was pared by 3 bases and J by 8 bases, with 20 bases between. CDR3 amino acids: CASSSRQMFTYGELFF. The CDR3 coding sequence is TGTGCCAGCAGCTCCCGACAGATGTTTACGTATGGGGAGCTGTTTTTT.

V gene TRBV27 combines with J gene TRBJ2-2; D uncertain. The germline V gene has CDR1 MNHEY and CDR2 SMNVEV (reference sequence). V lost 11 bases and J lost 0, with 16 bases in between. CDR3 length: 15 amino acids. CDR3 residues: CASRRVPANTGELFF. For the CDR3, the DNA is TGTGCCTCCCGACGGGTCCCCGCGAACACCGGGGAGCTGTTTTTT.

The V call is TRBV12-3 or TRBV12-4, the J call TRBJ1-2; no reliable D call. The V and J ends lost 6 bases and 8 bases respectively, with 7 bases between them. The CDR3 loop spans 10 amino acids. The CDR3 reads CASSREGYTF. DNA for the CDR3: TGTGCCAGCAGCCGGGAGGGCTACACCTTC.

The table lists this clonotype with a few counts. This chain links TRBV7-2 with TRBJ1-6, with D unclear. Germline CDR1 SGHTA, CDR2 FQGNSA. V was clipped by 5 bases and J by 6 bases, with 8 bases between them. CDR3 length: 13 amino acids. The CDR3 is CASSTHSNSPLHF. CDR3 in DNA: TGTGCCAGCAGCACCCATTCTAATTCACCCCTCCACTTT.